The following is a T cell receptor (beta chain) sequence with its context. Its antigen is still unknown. This sample is part of a study of Ad26.COV2.S vaccination and SARS-CoV-2 variants. V was pared by 0 bases and J by 8 bases, with 22 bases between. CDR1 and CDR2 from the germline V gene are SGHVS and FQNEAQ. This CDR3 region has 18 residues. Here immunoSEQ multiplex PCR was the method, and the copy in TCRdb shows in-frame clones only, minus some. In the table there are about 350,000 clones, about 92% of which are singletons. Broader study findings: Ad26.COV2.S recipients had broader spike-specific TCRs (P = 0.0014). Substantial post-vaccination breadth of spike-specific CD8+ and CD4+ T cell responses was reported. Total T cell responses, in the TCR breadth and depth analyses, may have been underestimated.

Sequences were derived from peripheral blood, sampled after recovery from COVID-19. The sequence was collected from a human donor who had recovered from COVID-19. The genes are TRBV7-8 and TRBJ1-4; D not certain. DNA for the CDR3: TGTGCCAGCAGCTTAGCGCGCGTACAGTGGAAGGGAAACGAAAAACTGTTTTTT. It codes for CASSLARVQWKGNEKLFF.